A selection of T cell receptor beta chains follows, all from one sample in a study of CD8 T cells in Susac syndrome. TCRdb reprocessed the immunoSEQ multiplex PCR reads via MiXCR and lists one record per CDR3 protein. The table includes about 76,000 distinct CDR3 sequences, roughly 90% detected once. The sequencing sample was made of CD8+ T cells from PBMCs. The source of these receptors is a human donor with multiple sclerosis. Both conserved end residues are part of each CDR3. The D gene is left open where the match is weak.

j_call: TRBJ2-7; d_call: NA; v_call: TRBV4-1; cdr3_aa: CASSPQPTVFYEQYF; cdr3_nt: TGCGCCAGCAGCCCACAACCGACAGTTTTCTACGAGCAGTACTTC
j_call: TRBJ2-7; d_call: NA; v_call: TRBV12-3/TRBV12-4; cdr3_aa: CASSLGGGSYEQYF; cdr3_nt: TGTGCCAGCAGTTTAGGTGGGGGCAGCTACGAGCAGTACTTC
j_call: TRBJ2-7; d_call: NA; v_call: TRBV11-2; cdr3_aa: CASSLEAGLGEQYF; cdr3_nt: TGTGCCAGCAGCTTAGAGGCGGGGCTAGGCGAGCAGTACTTC
j_call: TRBJ2-5; d_call: NA; v_call: TRBV29-1; cdr3_aa: CSAEGADVVTQYF; cdr3_nt: TGCAGCGCCGAAGGGGCCGACGTTGTCACCCAGTACTTC
j_call: TRBJ2-1; d_call: NA; v_call: TRBV3-1; cdr3_aa: CASSQDILLSEQFF; cdr3_nt: TGTGCCAGCAGCCAAGATATCCTATTGAGTGAGCAGTTCTTC
j_call: TRBJ1-1; d_call: NA; v_call: TRBV9; cdr3_aa: CASSKGVQRNTEAFF; cdr3_nt: TGTGCCAGCAGCAAAGGGGTACAGAGGAACACTGAAGCTTTCTTT
j_call: TRBJ2-1; d_call: TRBD2; v_call: TRBV5-4; cdr3_aa: CASSTGLAGERSYNEQFF; cdr3_nt: TGTGCCAGCAGCACGGGACTAGCGGGAGAAAGGTCCTACAATGAGCAGTTCTTC
j_call: TRBJ2-7; d_call: TRBD2; v_call: TRBV7-8; cdr3_aa: CASSPGGGRAYEQYF; cdr3_nt: TGTGCCAGCAGCCCGGGGGGCGGGAGGGCGTACGAGCAGTACTTC
j_call: TRBJ2-5; d_call: NA; v_call: TRBV20-1; cdr3_aa: CSARGLAEETQYF; cdr3_nt: TGCAGTGCCCGAGGGCTAGCTGAAGAGACCCAGTACTTC
j_call: TRBJ1-2; d_call: NA; v_call: TRBV3-1; cdr3_aa: CASSHQGSAIRANYGYTF; cdr3_nt: TGTGCCAGCAGCCACCAGGGGTCTGCGATTCGGGCTAACTATGGCTACACCTTC
j_call: TRBJ2-5; d_call: NA; v_call: TRBV28; cdr3_aa: CATNRVAQETQYF; cdr3_nt: TGTGCCACTAACAGGGTAGCACAAGAGACCCAGTACTTC
j_call: TRBJ2-3; d_call: NA; v_call: TRBV5-1; cdr3_aa: CASSLGLQTSTDTQYF; cdr3_nt: TGCGCCAGCAGCTTGGGGCTACAAACTAGCACAGATACGCAGTATTTT
j_call: TRBJ2-1; d_call: TRBD2; v_call: TRBV5-7; cdr3_aa: CASSLTPAGSSYNEQFF; cdr3_nt: TGTGCCAGCAGCTTAACTCCAGCGGGATCCTCCTACAATGAGCAGTTCTTC
j_call: TRBJ2-1; d_call: TRBD2; v_call: TRBV7-8; cdr3_aa: CASSKPAGGGEQFF; cdr3_nt: TGTGCCAGCAGCAAACCAGCGGGGGGGGGTGAGCAGTTCTTC